A single sample gave rise to the 28 T cell receptor beta chains below, sequenced in a study of control samples from healthy donors and cancer patients. Produced via immunoSEQ multiplex PCR; TCRdb's table is partial and in-frame only. This sample has 150,000 to 200,000 clones, with around 90% found just once. Input material: blood. These receptors came from a man in his thirties or forties in good health.

This rearrangement joins TRBV19 to TRBJ1-1; D ambiguous. CDR3 length equals 12 residues. Trimming cost V 6 bases and J 0 bases, with 5 bases left between them. Germline assignment: CDR1 LNHDA and CDR2 SQIVND (reference sequence). This CDR3 is CASRWLNTEAFF. The DNA for the CDR3 is TGTGCCAGTAGATGGTTGAACACTGAAGCTTTCTTT.

V gene TRBV5-4 combines with J gene TRBJ1-2, with 7 positions matching TRBD1. CDR3 size: 15 residues. Germline lookup yields CDR1 SGHNT and CDR2 YYREEE (reference sequence). With V trimmed by 4 bases and J by 3 bases, 9 bases remained unmatched. The CDR3 DNA sequence: TGTGCCAGCAGCCGTATCGACAGGGTCGACTATGGCTACACCTTC. Translating gives CASSRIDRVDYGYTF.

The genes are TRBV5-4 and TRBJ1-2; D might be TRBD1 (6 bases). Germline V CDR1 and CDR2: SGHNT, YYREEE (reference sequence). The V gene lost 4 bases and the J gene lost 7 bases, with 17 bases spanning the gap. CDR3 length equals 14 residues. In nucleotides, the CDR3 is TGTGCCAGCAGCGGGGACATGACCCTATTTGGCTACACCTTC. It is translated as CASSGDMTLFGYTF.

The chain joins TRBV5-1 to TRBJ2-2; possibly TRBD2 for D (5 bases). Trimming took 7 bases from V and 1 from J, leaving 5 bases between them. This CDR3 spans 12 amino acids. Germline-derived CDR1 and CDR2 are SGHRS and YFSETQ. CDR3 DNA: TGCGCCAGCGGAGGGAACACCGGGGAGCTGTTTTTT. This codes for CASGGNTGELFF.

V is TRBV9 and J is TRBJ2-1, with D tentatively TRBD1 (6 bases). Trimming left V 0 bases short and J 2 bases short, with 9 bases between. The CDR3 runs 15 residues. Germline values: CDR1 SGDLS, CDR2 YYNGEE. For the CDR3, the DNA is TGTGCCAGCAGCGTAGCGAGGACAGCCTACAATGAGCAGTTCTTC. This encodes CASSVARTAYNEQFF.

The rearrangement links TRBV28 to TRBJ1-6; TRBD1 matches 7 bases. The CDR3 is made up of 13 amino acids. CDR1 is MDHEN and CDR2 is SYDVKM in the germline V gene. With V trimmed by 9 bases and J by 5 bases, 4 bases remained unmatched. The CDR3, as DNA: TGTGCCAGTAGGGGGCTCAATAATTCACCCCTCCACTTT. Its protein product is CASRGLNNSPLHF.

The gene calls are TRBV12-3 or TRBV12-4 and TRBJ2-4; a weak D match, TRBD1 (8 bases). V dropped 8 bases and J dropped 11 bases, with 19 bases sitting between them. The CDR3 is 13 amino acids. The CDR3 protein is CASRLTGEGVQYF. In DNA form, the CDR3 reads TGTGCCAGCCGATTGACAGGGGAGGGGGTTCAGTACTTC.

This chain joins TRBV5-6 and TRBJ1-6; maybe TRBD1 (6 bases). Deletions cut 5 bases from V and 2 bases from J, with 20 bases between. Germline loops: CDR1 SGHDT, CDR2 YYEEEE. This CDR3 has 18 amino acids. In DNA, the CDR3 is TGTGCCAGCAGTCATCTCCCAGACAGGTTGACCTATAATTCACCCCTCCACTTT. Encoded protein: CASSHLPDRLTYNSPLHF.

In this sample, this clone turned up once. V and J are TRBV2 and TRBJ1-5; 7 positions match TRBD1. CDR3 size: 15 residues. J gave up 0 bases and V 6 bases, and 5 bases lay outside the gene matches. The germline V gene encodes CDR1 SNHLY and CDR2 FYNNEI. DNA of the CDR3: TGTGCCAGCAGCAGACAGGGTGTTAGCAATCAGCCCCAGCATTTT. This codes for CASSRQGVSNQPQHF.

The chain employs TRBV25-1 and TRBJ2-1, with 16 bases lining up with TRBD2. Germline values: CDR1 MGHDK, CDR2 SYGVNS. Losses at the gene ends were 10 bases for V and 7 bases for J; bases not matched to a gene: 10. The CDR3 is 16 residues long. Here the CDR3 DNA reads TGTGCCACCGGGACTAGCGGGAGGGTATATGGGAATGAGCAGTTCTTC. It encodes CATGTSGRVYGNEQFF.

The chain links TRBV2 to TRBJ2-3; TRBD2 agrees at 13 bases. The ends lost 6 bases at V and 6 bases at J; junction bases unmatched: 6. The CDR3 has 15 residues. Germline-derived CDR1 and CDR2 are SNHLY and FYNNEI. CDR3 DNA: TGTGCCAGCAGGGAACTAGCGGGAGGGGGCGATACGCAGTATTTT. Translated: CASRELAGGGDTQYF.

This clone came up once. The chain joins TRBV19 to TRBJ2-1; D possibly corresponds to TRBD2 (5 bases). The germline V gene encodes CDR1 LNHDA and CDR2 SQIVND (reference sequence). V was shortened by 3 bases and J by 6 bases, with 15 bases between the two germline ends. The CDR3 covers 15 residues. CDR3 protein: CASSIGVGSFNEQFF. The CDR3 DNA is TGTGCCAGTAGTATCGGGGTTGGGAGTTTCAATGAGCAGTTCTTC.

V is TRBV3-1 (or the pseudogene TRBV3-2) and J is TRBJ2-7, with TRBD2 identical over 7 bases. Losses at the gene ends were 0 bases for V and 7 bases for J; bases not matched to a gene: 9. Germline V CDR1 and CDR2: LGHDT, YNNKEL (reference sequence). This CDR3 has 15 residues. The CDR3 spells CASSQDSPWGGEQYF. The CDR3 DNA is TGTGCCAGCAGCCAAGATTCACCGTGGGGGGGAGAGCAGTACTTC.

The chain employs TRBV6-1 and TRBJ1-1; D is possibly TRBD1 (6 bases). V lost 5 bases, J lost 2 bases, and 9 bases lay in between. The germline CDR1 and CDR2 sequences are MNHNS and SASEGT. The length of the CDR3 is 13 residues. Written as DNA, the CDR3 is TGTGCCAGCAGTCCAGGGGTTAACACTGAAGCTTTCTTT. Protein sequence: CASSPGVNTEAFF.

The DNA of the CDR3 is TGTGCCAGCAGCTTAGGCAGGGATGTCGGATCACCCCTCCACTTT. Translated: CASSLGRDVGSPLHF. This chain uses TRBV7-9 with TRBJ1-6; D is perhaps TRBD1 (5 bases). V lost 1 base and J 10 bases, leaving 14 bases between the germline ends. The CDR3 is 15 amino acids. The V gene's germline CDR1 is SEHNR and CDR2 FQNEAQ (reference sequence).

This chain connects TRBV7-9 to TRBJ2-1; 9 bases align to TRBD2. Germline lookup yields CDR1 SEHNR and CDR2 FQNEAQ (reference sequence). The CDR3 is 14 amino acids. Trimming removed 1 base from V and 9 bases from J; junction bases left unmatched: 4. CDR3 amino acids: CASSLGLAGVEQFF. The CDR3 DNA reads as TGTGCCAGCAGCTTAGGATTAGCGGGAGTTGAGCAGTTCTTC.

This chain uses TRBV9 with TRBJ2-1; D is perhaps TRBD1 (6 bases). Trimming cost V 4 bases and J 4 bases, with 9 bases left between them. The CDR3 runs 13 residues. In germline, CDR1 is SGDLS, CDR2 YYNGEE. CDR3 loop: CASSQDSYNEQFF. CDR3 in DNA: TGTGCCAGCAGCCAGGACAGTTACAATGAGCAGTTCTTC. Full variable domain (remainder filled in from reference TRBV9 and TRBJ2-1): DSGVTQTPKHLITATGQRVTLRCSPRSGDLSVYWYQQSLDQGLQFLIQYYNGEERAKGNILERFSAQQFPDLHSELNLSSLELGDSALYFCASSQDSYNEQFFGPGTRLTVL.

The chain combines TRBV6-5 with TRBJ2-3; D not resolved. The CDR3 has 11 residues. V was pared by 8 bases and J by 2 bases, with 5 bases between. Germline V gene sequence: CDR1 MNHEY, CDR2 SVGAGI. The CDR3 sequence: CASGSTDTQYF. CDR3 in DNA: TGTGCCAGCGGGTCCACAGATACGCAGTATTTT.

This clone was counted a single time. CDR3 region: CSVTDIDYGYTF. The CDR3 DNA reads as TGCAGCGTCACGGACATCGACTATGGCTACACCTTC. This chain links TRBV29-1 with TRBJ1-2, with D possibly matching TRBD1 (5 bases). The CDR3 runs to 12 residues. V lost 6 bases, J lost 3 bases, and 11 bases lay in between. CDR1 is SQVTM, CDR2 ANQGSEA, per germline.

The chain has TRBV6-5 and TRBJ1-1; D not resolved. The CDR3 runs 13 residues. Trimming left V 8 bases short and J 1 base short, with 11 bases between. The germline CDR1 and CDR2 sequences are MNHEY and SVGAGI. CDR3 DNA sequence: TGTGCCAGCCTCGGTCGGCCGAACACTGAAGCTTTCTTT. It codes for CASLGRPNTEAFF.

The genes are TRBV5-5 and TRBJ1-1, with a possible D match to TRBD1 (5 bases). The germline V gene has CDR1 SGHKS and CDR2 YYEKEE (reference sequence). Between the trimmed V and J ends, which lost 3 bases and 0 bases, there was a span of 12 bases. This CDR3 contains 15 residues. CDR3 bases: TGTGCCAGCAGCTGGGGGGGACGGTTGAACACTGAAGCTTTCTTT. Its translation is CASSWGGRLNTEAFF.

This chain joins TRBV18 and TRBJ1-3; D remains ambiguous. The CDR3 spans 17 residues. Germline V gives CDR1 KGHSH, CDR2 LQKENI. The V and J ends lost 1 base and 0 bases respectively, with 13 bases between them. CDR3 loop: CASSPLDTASSGNTIYF. Here the CDR3 DNA reads TGTGCCAGCTCACCACTAGATACGGCGAGCTCTGGAAACACCATATATTTT.

This chain uses TRBV7-8 with TRBJ1-6, with 7 nucleotides matching TRBD1. The junction had 5 bases not matched to a gene; V was cut back by 5 bases and J by 7 bases. The CDR3 is 14 residues long. Germline lookup yields CDR1 SGHVS and CDR2 FQNEAQ. The CDR3 DNA reads TGTGCCAGCAGCCGGGACAGAGCCAATTCACCCCTCCACTTT. Protein: CASSRDRANSPLHF.

The chain has TRBV28 and TRBJ2-7; 9 bases align to TRBD1. V lost 5 bases, J lost 5 bases, and 10 bases stayed unmatched. The germline V gene has CDR1 MDHEN and CDR2 SYDVKM. The CDR3 loop spans 15 amino acids. The CDR3 DNA sequence: TGTGCCAGCAGTGGAAGCCGGGACAGGGCCCACGAGCAGTACTTC. It encodes CASSGSRDRAHEQYF.

This chain uses TRBV23-1 with TRBJ1-5, with a possible D match to TRBD1 (6 bases). TRBV23-1 counts as an open reading frame of uncertain function. CDR3 length equals 18 residues. The V end lost 0 bases, the J end lost 1 base, and 16 bases lay between the germline ends. The CDR3 nucleotides read TGCGCCAGCAGTCAATCACAGGGTTTGGGTGGAAGCAATCAGCCCCAGCATTTT. As protein: CASSQSQGLGGSNQPQHF.

V and J are TRBV27 and TRBJ1-5, with no clear D. The CDR3 consists of 12 residues. The V end lost 4 bases, the J end lost 8 bases, and 9 bases lay between the germline ends. Germline V gene lookup returns CDR1 MNHEY and CDR2 SMNVEV (reference sequence). For the CDR3, the DNA is TGTGCCAGCAGTTCTTTTAGAGAGCCCCAGCATTTT. Its protein product is CASSSFREPQHF.

The V call is TRBV11-2, the J call TRBJ1-1; unclear D gene. Germline CDR1 is SGHAT and CDR2 is FQNNGV. CDR3 length equals 13 residues. V was clipped by 6 bases and J by 1 base, with 9 bases between them. In nucleotides, the CDR3 is TGTGCCAGCAGACCTAAGAGGAACACTGAAGCTTTCTTT. Translated: CASRPKRNTEAFF.

V gene TRBV2 combines with J gene TRBJ2-7; D not resolved. The CDR3 contains 13 residues. Germline CDR1 and CDR2: SNHLY and FYNNEI. V dropped 6 bases and J dropped 3 bases, with 12 bases sitting between them. CDR3 sequence: CASSGQEYYEQYF. CDR3 DNA: TGTGCCAGCAGCGGGCAGGAGTACTACGAGCAGTACTTC.